This T cell receptor (beta chain) derives from a study of siplizumab effects on memory and regulatory T cells. To note about this clone: Its antigen is not known.

V was pared by 6 bases and J by 4 bases, with 10 bases between. Germline V gene lookup returns CDR1 SGHTA and CDR2 FQGNSA. CDR3 length equals 13 residues. Profiling relied on immunoSEQ multiplex PCR, and the TCRdb table lists in-frame clones only, not all of them. The top ten hold approximately 8.2% of the sample, which has roughly 13,000 clones, approximately 48% seen once. Notes on the study in general: In roughly 75-95% of proliferating CD4+ or CD8+ clones, a naive or memory phenotype could not be assigned.

Cells that made up the mixed lymphocyte reaction were cocultured at 37°C for 5 to 6 days. The TCR originated in a human donor in good health; the cells came from an allogeneic mixed lymphocyte reaction. V and J are TRBV7-2 and TRBJ2-1, with D maybe TRBD2 (5 bases). The sample comprised CFSE-low (dividing) CD4+ T cells sorted from an allogeneic mixed lymphocyte reaction. The CDR3 DNA sequence: TGTGCCAGCAGGCCCACTAGTTACAATGAGCAGTTCTTC. It codes for CASRPTSYNEQFF.